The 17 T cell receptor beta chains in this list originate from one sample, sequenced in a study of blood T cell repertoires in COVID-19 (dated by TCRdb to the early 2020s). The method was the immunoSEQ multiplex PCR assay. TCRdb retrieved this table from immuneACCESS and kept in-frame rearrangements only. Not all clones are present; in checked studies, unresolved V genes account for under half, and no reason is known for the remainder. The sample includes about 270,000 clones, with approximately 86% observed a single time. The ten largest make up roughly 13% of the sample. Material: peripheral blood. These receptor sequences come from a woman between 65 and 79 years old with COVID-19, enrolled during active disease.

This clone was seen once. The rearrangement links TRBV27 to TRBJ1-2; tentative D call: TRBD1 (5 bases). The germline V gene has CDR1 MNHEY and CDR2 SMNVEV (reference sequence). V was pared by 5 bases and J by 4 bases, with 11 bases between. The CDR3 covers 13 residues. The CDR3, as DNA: TGTGCCAGCAGTACGCGACAGAGCTATGGCTACACCTTC. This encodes CASSTRQSYGYTF.

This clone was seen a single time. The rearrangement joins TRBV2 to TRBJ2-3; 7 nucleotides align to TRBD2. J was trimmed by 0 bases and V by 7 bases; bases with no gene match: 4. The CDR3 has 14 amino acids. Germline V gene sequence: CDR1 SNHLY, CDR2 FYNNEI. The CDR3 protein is CASKAGTSTDTQYF. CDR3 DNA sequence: TGTGCCAGCAAAGCGGGGACTAGCACAGATACGCAGTATTTT.

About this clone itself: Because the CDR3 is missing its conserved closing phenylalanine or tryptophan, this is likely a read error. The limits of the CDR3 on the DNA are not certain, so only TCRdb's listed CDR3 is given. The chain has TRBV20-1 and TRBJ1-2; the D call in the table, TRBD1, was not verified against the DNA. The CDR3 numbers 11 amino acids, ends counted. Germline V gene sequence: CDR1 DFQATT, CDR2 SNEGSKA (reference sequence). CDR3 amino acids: CSARDGDRWLI.

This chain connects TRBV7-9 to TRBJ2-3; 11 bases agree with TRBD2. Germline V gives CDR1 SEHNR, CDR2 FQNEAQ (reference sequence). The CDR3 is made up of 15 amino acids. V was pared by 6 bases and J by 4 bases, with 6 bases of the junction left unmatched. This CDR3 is CASRYSGGAPDTQYF. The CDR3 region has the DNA TGTGCCAGCAGATATAGCGGGGGGGCCCCAGATACGCAGTATTTT.

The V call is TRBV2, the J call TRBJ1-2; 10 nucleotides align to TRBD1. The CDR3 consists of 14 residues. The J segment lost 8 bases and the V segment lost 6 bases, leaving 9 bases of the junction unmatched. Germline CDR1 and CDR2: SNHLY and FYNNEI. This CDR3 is CASSTDRGRQGYTF. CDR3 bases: TGTGCCAGCAGCACAGACAGGGGGCGGCAGGGCTACACCTTC.

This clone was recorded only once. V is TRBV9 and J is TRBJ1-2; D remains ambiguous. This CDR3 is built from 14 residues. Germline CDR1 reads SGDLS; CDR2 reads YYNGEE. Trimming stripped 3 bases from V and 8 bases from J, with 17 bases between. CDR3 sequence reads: CASSAALSSLGYTF. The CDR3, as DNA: TGTGCCAGCAGCGCCGCGTTGAGTTCCCTAGGCTACACCTTC.

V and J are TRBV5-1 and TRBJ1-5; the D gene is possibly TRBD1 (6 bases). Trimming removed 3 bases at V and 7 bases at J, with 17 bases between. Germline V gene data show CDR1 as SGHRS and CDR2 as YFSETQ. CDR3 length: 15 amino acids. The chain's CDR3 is CASSSSGEHGQPQHF. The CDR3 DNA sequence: TGCGCCAGCAGCTCCTCAGGGGAGCACGGGCAGCCCCAGCATTTT. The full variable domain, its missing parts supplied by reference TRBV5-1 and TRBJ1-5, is KAGVTQTPRYLIKTRGQQVTLSCSPISGHRSVSWYQQTPGQGLQFLFEYFSETQRNKGNFPGRFSGRQFSNSRSEMNVSTLELGDSALYLCASSSSGEHGQPQHFGDGTRLSIL.

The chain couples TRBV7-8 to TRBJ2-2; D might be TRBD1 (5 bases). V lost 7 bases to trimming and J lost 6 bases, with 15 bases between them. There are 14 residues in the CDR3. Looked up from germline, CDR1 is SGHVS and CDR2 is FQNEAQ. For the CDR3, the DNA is TGTGCCAGCACCCTTGTAGTGGGGCCCGGGGAGCTGTTTTTT. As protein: CASTLVVGPGELFF.

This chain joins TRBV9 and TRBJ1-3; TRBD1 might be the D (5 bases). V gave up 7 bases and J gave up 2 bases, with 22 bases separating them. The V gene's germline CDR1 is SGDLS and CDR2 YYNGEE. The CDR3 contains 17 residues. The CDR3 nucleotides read TGTGCCAGCGGTACCCCCCAGGGAAACCTCACTGGAAACACCATATATTTT. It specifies CASGTPQGNLTGNTIYF.

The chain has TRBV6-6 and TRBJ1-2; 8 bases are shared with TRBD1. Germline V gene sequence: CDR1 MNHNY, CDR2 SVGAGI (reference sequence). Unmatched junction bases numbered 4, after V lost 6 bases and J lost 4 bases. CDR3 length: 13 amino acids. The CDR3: CASSQGQVYGYTF. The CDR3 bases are TGTGCCAGCAGCCAGGGACAGGTCTATGGCTACACCTTC.

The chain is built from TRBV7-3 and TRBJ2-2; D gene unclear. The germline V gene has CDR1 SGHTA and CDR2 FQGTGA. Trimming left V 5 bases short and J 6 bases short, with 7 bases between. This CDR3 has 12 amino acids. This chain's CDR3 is CASSERSGELFF. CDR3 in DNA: TGTGCCAGCAGCGAGAGATCCGGGGAGCTGTTTTTT.

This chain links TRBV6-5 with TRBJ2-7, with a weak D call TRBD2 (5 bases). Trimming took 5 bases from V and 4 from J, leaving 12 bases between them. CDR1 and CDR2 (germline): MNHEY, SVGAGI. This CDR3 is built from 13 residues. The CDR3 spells CASSKRNEYEQYF. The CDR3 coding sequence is TGTGCCAGCAGTAAGCGGAATGAGTACGAGCAGTACTTC.

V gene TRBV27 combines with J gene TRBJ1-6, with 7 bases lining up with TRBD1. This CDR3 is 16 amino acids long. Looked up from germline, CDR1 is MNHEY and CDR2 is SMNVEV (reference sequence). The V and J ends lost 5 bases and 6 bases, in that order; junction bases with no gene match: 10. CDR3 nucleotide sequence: TGTGCCAGCAGTACATATACAGGGGTAGGTAATTCACCCCTCCACTTT. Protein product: CASSTYTGVGNSPLHF.

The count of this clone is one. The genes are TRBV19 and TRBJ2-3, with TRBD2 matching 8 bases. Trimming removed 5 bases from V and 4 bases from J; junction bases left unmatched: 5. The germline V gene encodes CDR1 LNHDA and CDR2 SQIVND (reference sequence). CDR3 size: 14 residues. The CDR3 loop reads CASSLSGGADTQYF. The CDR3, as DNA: TGTGCCAGTAGTCTCTCCGGGGGGGCAGATACGCAGTATTTT.

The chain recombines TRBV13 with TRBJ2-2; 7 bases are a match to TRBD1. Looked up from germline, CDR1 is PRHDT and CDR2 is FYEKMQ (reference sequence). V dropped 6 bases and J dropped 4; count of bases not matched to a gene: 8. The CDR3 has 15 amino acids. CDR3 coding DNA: TGTGCCAGCAGTCCCTGGACAGGACGCACCGGGGAGCTGTTTTTT. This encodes CASSPWTGRTGELFF.

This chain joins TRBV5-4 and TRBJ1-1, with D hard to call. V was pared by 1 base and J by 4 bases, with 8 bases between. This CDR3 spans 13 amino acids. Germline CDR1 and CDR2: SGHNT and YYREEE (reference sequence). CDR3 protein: CASSLSLATEAFF. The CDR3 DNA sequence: TGTGCCAGCAGCTTGTCTCTGGCCACTGAAGCTTTCTTT.

CDR3 coding DNA: TGTGCCAGCAGGACAGGGGGTGACTATGGCTACACCTTC. Translated, it gives CASRTGGDYGYTF. V usage is TRBV27 and J usage is TRBJ1-2, with 9 bases matching TRBD1. CDR1 MNHEY and CDR2 SMNVEV come from the germline V gene (reference sequence). V lost 6 bases and J lost 3; bases outside the gene matches: 2. The CDR3 has 13 residues.